The sequence of this TCR beta chain was determined in a study of blood T cell repertoires in COVID-19. Study-wide background: Italy, Spain and the United States were the sources of the convalescent and acute COVID-19 samples. The cDNA or gDNA used as material had been derived from T cells, B-cell-depleted T cells, or PBMCs.

V lost 5 bases and J lost 8, with 15 bases in between. The CDR3 covers 13 residues. Per germline, CDR1 LNHDA and CDR2 SQIVND (reference sequence). The table came from immunoSEQ multiplex PCR; TCRdb's copy has only in-frame clones and leaves some out. The data contain under 95,000 clones, about 89% of them singletons. The Seattle site enrolled patients during active infection and followed them longitudinally. This clone was counted once. This rearrangement joins TRBV19 to TRBJ1-2, with D uncertain. The TCR was taken from a man aged 45-65 years with COVID-19, enrolled during active disease. Input material: peripheral blood. In nucleotides, the CDR3 is TGTGCCAGTAGTTCGGAGGTTTACAAAGGCTACACCTTC. This sequence encodes CASSSEVYKGYTF.